These 14 T cell receptor beta chains share one sample of origin, sequenced in a study of blood T cell repertoires in COVID-19 (dated by TCRdb to 2020 to 2022). The method was the immunoSEQ multiplex PCR assay. TCRdb provides this immuneACCESS table in a form limited to in-frame rearrangements. Some clones are lacking; in checked studies, under half of them reflect an unresolved V gene, and why the rest are absent is not known. For this sample the table gives 280,000 or so clones, of which 88% were detected only once. Approximately 8.5% of the sample lies in the top ten. The source material was peripheral blood. These TCRs come from a man between 18 and 35 years old with active or convalescent COVID-19.

The chain couples TRBV2 to TRBJ1-4, with 10 bases that match TRBD1. Looked up from germline, CDR1 is SNHLY and CDR2 is FYNNEI. The CDR3 covers 15 residues. Losses at the gene ends were 4 bases for V and 8 bases for J; bases not matched to a gene: 7. The chain's CDR3 is CASSVPGTGEEKLFF. In DNA form, the CDR3 reads TGTGCCAGCAGTGTGCCCGGGACAGGGGAAGAAAAACTGTTTTTT.

This sequence joins TRBV9 and TRBJ2-5; 10 nucleotides align to TRBD1. J gave up 4 bases and V 7 bases, and 10 bases lay outside the gene matches. The germline V gene encodes CDR1 SGDLS and CDR2 YYNGEE. The CDR3 runs 15 residues. The CDR3 coding sequence is TGTGCCAGCGTTCAGGGGACAGGGGTCGGAGAGACCCAGTACTTC. Its protein is CASVQGTGVGETQYF.

The chain carries TRBV9 and TRBJ2-7, with D possibly matching TRBD1 (5 bases). V was trimmed by 4 bases and J by 2 bases, leaving 10 bases between them. From germline, CDR1 is SGDLS and CDR2 YYNGEE. The CDR3 contains 13 residues. CDR3 residues: CASSRGTPYEQYF. CDR3 in DNA: TGTGCCAGCAGCAGGGGAACCCCCTACGAGCAGTACTTC.

This chain connects TRBV5-1 to TRBJ1-2; 9 positions match TRBD1. Germline V gives CDR1 SGHRS, CDR2 YFSETQ. With V trimmed by 6 bases and J by 8 bases, 8 bases remained unmatched. The CDR3 runs to 13 residues. In DNA, the CDR3 is TGCGCCAGCAAGACAGGGGGGGAGTTCGGCTACACCTTC. Its translation is CASKTGGEFGYTF.

The rearrangement uses TRBV15 and TRBJ2-3, with 9 bases that match TRBD1. Germline CDR1 LNHNV, CDR2 YYDKDF (reference sequence). V shed 3 bases, J shed 3 bases, and the junction held 4 bases outside the gene matches. The CDR3 is 15 residues long. The DNA for the CDR3 is TGTGCCACCAGCAGGGGGACAGGGTGGACAGATACGCAGTATTTT. It yields the protein CATSRGTGWTDTQYF.

The rearrangement joins TRBV2 to TRBJ1-6, with 9 bases matching TRBD1. The germline gives CDR1 SNHLY, CDR2 FYNNEI. Trimming cost V 6 bases and J 7 bases; bases outside gene matches: 7. This CDR3 is built from 15 residues. The CDR3 DNA reads as TGTGCCAGCAGCAGTGGGACAGGGTACAATTCACCCCTCCACTTT. It specifies CASSSGTGYNSPLHF.

The chain joins TRBV12-3 or TRBV12-4 to TRBJ1-1, with 7 bases that match TRBD1. The V and J ends lost 5 bases and 4 bases, in that order; junction bases with no gene match: 1. The length of the CDR3 is 12 residues. CDR3 sequence reads: CASSDRATEAFF. The CDR3, as DNA: TGTGCCAGCAGTGACAGGGCCACTGAAGCTTTCTTT.

This rearrangement joins TRBV11-2 to TRBJ1-5; D is perhaps TRBD1 (5 bases). The V gene lost 4 bases and the J gene lost 4 bases, with 14 bases spanning the gap. Germline CDR1 reads SGHAT; CDR2 reads FQNNGV. The CDR3 length is 15 residues. The CDR3 DNA reads TGTGCCAGCAGCTCCTCGCTGGGGGGGAATCAGCCCCAGCATTTT. Protein product: CASSSSLGGNQPQHF.

J is TRBJ2-7 and V is TRBV19; 7 bases agree with TRBD1. The CDR3 runs 16 residues. Losses at the gene ends were 5 bases for V and 3 bases for J; bases not matched to a gene: 13. CDR1 LNHDA and CDR2 SQIVND come from the germline V gene (reference sequence). DNA for the CDR3: TGTGCCAGTAGTGCGACCGGGACAGCGAAGGTCTACGAGCAGTACTTC. This sequence encodes CASSATGTAKVYEQYF.

V usage is TRBV10-2 and J usage is TRBJ2-2, with 11 bases lining up with TRBD2. Germline trimming cut 5 bases from V and 0 bases from J; bases unmatched to any gene: 8. CDR1 WSHSY and CDR2 SAAADI come from the germline V gene. The CDR3 consists of 18 residues. DNA for the CDR3: TGCGCCAGCAGTACACTAGCGGGGGCATTTGCGAACACCGGGGAGCTGTTTTTT. Amino acid sequence: CASSTLAGAFANTGELFF.

The chain links TRBV20-1 to TRBJ2-5, with 7 bases matching TRBD2. V lost 3 bases and J lost 5; bases outside the gene matches: 9. In germline, CDR1 is DFQATT, CDR2 SNEGSKA (reference sequence). This CDR3 contains 14 residues. Here the CDR3 DNA reads TGCAGTGCTAGTCCGGGCTCCGGGGGGGAGACCCAGTACTTC. As protein: CSASPGSGGETQYF.

CDR3 nucleotide sequence: TGCGCCAGCAGCCAAGGGGGGGGCGCGATGAACGAGCAGTACTTC. Encoded protein: CASSQGGGAMNEQYF. V gene TRBV4-1 combines with J gene TRBJ2-7; D possibly corresponds to TRBD2 (7 bases). Trimming left V 1 base short and J 5 bases short, with 15 bases between. This CDR3 has 15 amino acids. Germline CDR1 reads MGHRA; CDR2 reads YSYEKL.

V usage is TRBV9 and J usage is TRBJ1-4; weak D call: TRBD1 (5 bases). Germline loops: CDR1 SGDLS, CDR2 YYNGEE. Trimming took 4 bases from V and 7 from J, leaving 17 bases between them. This CDR3 is built from 15 residues. CDR3 residues: CASSPGDPRGEKLFF. CDR3 DNA: TGTGCCAGCAGCCCGGGGGACCCGCGGGGTGAAAAACTGTTTTTT.

This chain connects TRBV5-4 to TRBJ1-2, with D tentatively TRBD1 (5 bases). V dropped 2 bases and J dropped 7 bases, with 18 bases sitting between them. Germline V CDR1 and CDR2: SGHNT, YYREEE (reference sequence). The length of the CDR3 is 15 residues. The CDR3, as DNA: TGTGCCAGCAGCTTTGGGGGGGATACTCGGGCTGGCTACACCTTC. It codes for CASSFGGDTRAGYTF.